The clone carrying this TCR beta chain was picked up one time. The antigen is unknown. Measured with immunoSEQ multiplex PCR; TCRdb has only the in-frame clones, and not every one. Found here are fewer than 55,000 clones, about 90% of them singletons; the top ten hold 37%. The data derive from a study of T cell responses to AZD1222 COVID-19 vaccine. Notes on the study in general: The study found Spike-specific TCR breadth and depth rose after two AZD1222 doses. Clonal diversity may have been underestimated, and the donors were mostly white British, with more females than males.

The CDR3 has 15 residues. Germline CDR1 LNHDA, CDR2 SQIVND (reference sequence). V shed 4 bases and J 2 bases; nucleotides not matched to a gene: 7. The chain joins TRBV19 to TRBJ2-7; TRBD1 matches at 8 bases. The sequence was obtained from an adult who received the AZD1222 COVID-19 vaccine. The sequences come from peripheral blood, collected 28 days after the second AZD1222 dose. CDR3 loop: CASSTPRTGTYEQYF. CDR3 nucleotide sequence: TGTGCCAGTAGTACCCCCCGGACAGGGACCTACGAGCAGTACTTC.